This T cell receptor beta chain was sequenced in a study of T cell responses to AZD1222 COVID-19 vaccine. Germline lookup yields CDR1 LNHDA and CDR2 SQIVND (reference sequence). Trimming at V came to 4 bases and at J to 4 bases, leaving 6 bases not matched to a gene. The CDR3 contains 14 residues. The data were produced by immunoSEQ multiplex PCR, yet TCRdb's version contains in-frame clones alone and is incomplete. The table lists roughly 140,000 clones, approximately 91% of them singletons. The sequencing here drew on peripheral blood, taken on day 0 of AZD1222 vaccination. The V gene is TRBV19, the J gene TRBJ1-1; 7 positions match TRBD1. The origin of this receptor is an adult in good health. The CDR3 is CASSTGQAITEAFF. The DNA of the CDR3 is TGTGCCAGTAGTACAGGACAGGCGATCACTGAAGCTTTCTTT.